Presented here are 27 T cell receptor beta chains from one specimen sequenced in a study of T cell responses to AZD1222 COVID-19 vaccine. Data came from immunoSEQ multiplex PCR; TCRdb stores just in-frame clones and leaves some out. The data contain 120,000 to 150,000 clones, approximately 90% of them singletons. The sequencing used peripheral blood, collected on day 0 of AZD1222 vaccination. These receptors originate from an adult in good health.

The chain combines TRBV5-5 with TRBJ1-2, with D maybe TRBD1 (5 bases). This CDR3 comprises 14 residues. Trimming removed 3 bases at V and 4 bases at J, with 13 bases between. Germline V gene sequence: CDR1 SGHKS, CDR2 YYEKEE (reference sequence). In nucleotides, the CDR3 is TGTGCCAGCAGCTGGCCGGGGCGGACCTATGGCTACACCTTC. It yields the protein CASSWPGRTYGYTF. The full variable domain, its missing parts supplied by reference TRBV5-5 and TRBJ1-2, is DAGVTQSPTHLIKTRGQQVTLRCSPISGHKSVSWYQQVLGQGPQFIFQYYEKEERGRGNFPDRFSARQFPNYSSELNVNALLLGDSALYLCASSWPGRTYGYTFGSGTRLTVV.

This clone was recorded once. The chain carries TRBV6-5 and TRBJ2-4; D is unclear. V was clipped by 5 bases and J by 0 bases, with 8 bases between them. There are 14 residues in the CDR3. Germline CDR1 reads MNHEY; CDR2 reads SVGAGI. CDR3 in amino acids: CASSPLRAKNIQYF. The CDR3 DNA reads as TGTGCCAGCAGTCCACTGAGAGCCAAAAACATTCAGTACTTC.

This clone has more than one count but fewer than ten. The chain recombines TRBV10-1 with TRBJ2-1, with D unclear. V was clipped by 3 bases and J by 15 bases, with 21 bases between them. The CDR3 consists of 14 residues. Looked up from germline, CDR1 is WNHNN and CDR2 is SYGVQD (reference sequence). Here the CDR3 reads CASSDDKKSPQLFF. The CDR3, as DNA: TGCGCCAGCAGTGACGACAAAAAAAGCCCCCAATTGTTCTTC.

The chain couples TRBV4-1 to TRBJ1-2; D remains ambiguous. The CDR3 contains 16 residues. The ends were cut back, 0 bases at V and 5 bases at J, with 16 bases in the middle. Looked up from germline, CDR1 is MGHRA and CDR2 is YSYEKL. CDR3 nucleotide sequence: TGCGCCAGCAGCCAAGAAAGGAAGACAAGCGTTTATGGCTACACCTTC. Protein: CASSQERKTSVYGYTF.

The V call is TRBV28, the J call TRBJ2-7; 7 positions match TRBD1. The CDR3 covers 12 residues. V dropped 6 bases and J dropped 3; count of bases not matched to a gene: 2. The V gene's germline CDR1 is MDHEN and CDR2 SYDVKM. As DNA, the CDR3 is TGTGCCAGCAGCCGGGACAGCTACGAGCAGTACTTC. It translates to CASSRDSYEQYF.

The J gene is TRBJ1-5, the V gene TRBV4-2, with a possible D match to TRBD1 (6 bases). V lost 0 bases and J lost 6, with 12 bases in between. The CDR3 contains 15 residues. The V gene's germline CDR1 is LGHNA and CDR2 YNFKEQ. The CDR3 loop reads CASSQDTGGGQPQHF. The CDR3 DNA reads TGTGCCAGCAGCCAAGATACGGGGGGCGGTCAGCCCCAGCATTTT.

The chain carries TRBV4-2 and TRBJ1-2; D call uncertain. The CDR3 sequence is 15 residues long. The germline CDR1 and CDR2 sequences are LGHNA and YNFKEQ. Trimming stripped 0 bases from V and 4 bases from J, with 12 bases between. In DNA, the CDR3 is TGTGCCAGCAGCCAAGATCGGAACAGACTCTATGGCTACACCTTC. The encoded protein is CASSQDRNRLYGYTF.

CDR3 amino acids: CASRKWDRDVGEQFF. In nucleotides, the CDR3 is TGTGCCAGCAGGAAGTGGGACAGGGACGTCGGTGAGCAGTTCTTC. The chain links TRBV27 to TRBJ2-1, with 9 bases that match TRBD1. Trimming at V came to 6 bases and at J to 9 bases, leaving 12 bases not matched to a gene. The CDR3 runs to 15 residues. Germline CDR1 and CDR2: MNHEY and SMNVEV (reference sequence).

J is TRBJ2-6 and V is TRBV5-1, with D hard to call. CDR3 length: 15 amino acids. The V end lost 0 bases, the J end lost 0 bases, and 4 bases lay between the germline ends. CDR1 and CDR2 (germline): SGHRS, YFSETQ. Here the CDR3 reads CASSLGSSGANVLTF. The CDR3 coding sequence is TGCGCCAGCAGCTTGGGGAGCTCTGGGGCCAACGTCCTGACTTTC.

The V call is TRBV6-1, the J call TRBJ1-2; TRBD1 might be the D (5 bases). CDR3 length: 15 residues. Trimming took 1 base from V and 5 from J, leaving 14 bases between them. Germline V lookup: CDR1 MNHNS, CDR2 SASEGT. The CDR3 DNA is TGTGCCAGCAGTGAAGGCAGGGCTTTTTGGTATGGCTACACCTTC. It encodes CASSEGRAFWYGYTF.

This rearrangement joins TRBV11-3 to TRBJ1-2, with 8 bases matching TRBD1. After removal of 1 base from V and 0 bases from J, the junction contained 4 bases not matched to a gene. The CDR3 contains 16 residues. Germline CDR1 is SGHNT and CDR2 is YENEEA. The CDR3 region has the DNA TGTGCCAGCAGCTTAGGTGGGACAGGATCTAACTATGGCTACACCTTC. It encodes CASSLGGTGSNYGYTF.

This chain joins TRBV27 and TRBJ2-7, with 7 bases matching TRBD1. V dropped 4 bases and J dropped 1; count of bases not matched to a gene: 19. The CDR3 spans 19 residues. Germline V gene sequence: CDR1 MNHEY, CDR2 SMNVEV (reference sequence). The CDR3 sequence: CASSWEKDRSRSPSYEQYF. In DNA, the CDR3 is TGTGCCAGCAGTTGGGAAAAGGACAGGTCACGCTCTCCATCCTACGAGCAGTACTTC.

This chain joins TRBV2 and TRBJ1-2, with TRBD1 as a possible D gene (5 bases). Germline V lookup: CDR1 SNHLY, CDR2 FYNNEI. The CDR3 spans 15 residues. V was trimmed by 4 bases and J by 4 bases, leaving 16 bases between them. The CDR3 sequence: CASSVPGLVFYGYTF. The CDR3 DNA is TGTGCCAGCAGTGTCCCAGGGCTTGTTTTCTATGGCTACACCTTC.

The CDR3 DNA follows: TGTGCCAGCCGACGGACAGGGAAGAACACCGGGGAGCTGTTTTTT. This gives the protein CASRRTGKNTGELFF. The chain employs TRBV7-3 and TRBJ2-2, with TRBD1 identical over 8 bases. Germline-derived CDR1 and CDR2 are SGHTA and FQGTGA. The CDR3 extends over 15 amino acids. The ends lost 8 bases at V and 1 base at J; junction bases unmatched: 6.

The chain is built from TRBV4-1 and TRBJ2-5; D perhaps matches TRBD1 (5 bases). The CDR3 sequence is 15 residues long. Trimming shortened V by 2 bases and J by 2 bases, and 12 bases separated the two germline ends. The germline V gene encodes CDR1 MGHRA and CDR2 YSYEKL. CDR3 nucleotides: TGCGCCAGCAGCCAATGGGAAGACAGACAAGAGACCCAGTACTTC. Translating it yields CASSQWEDRQETQYF.

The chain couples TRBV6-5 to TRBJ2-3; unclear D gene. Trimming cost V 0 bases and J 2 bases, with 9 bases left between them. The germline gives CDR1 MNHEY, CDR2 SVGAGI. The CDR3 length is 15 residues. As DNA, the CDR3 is TGTGCCAGCAGTTACTCTCAAGGTCACACAGATACGCAGTATTTT. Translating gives CASSYSQGHTDTQYF.

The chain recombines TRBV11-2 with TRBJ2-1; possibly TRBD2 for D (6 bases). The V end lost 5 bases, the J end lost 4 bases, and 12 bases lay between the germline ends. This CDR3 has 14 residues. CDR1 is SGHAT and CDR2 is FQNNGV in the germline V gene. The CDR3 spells CASSTLRGYNEQFF. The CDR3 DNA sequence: TGTGCCAGCAGCACTCTCCGGGGGTACAATGAGCAGTTCTTC.

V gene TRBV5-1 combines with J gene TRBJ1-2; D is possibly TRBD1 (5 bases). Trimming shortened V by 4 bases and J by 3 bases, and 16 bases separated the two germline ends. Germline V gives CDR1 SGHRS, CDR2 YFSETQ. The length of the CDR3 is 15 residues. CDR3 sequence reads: CASSRTRTTDYGYTF. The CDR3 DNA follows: TGCGCCAGCAGCAGGACACGGACCACCGACTATGGCTACACCTTC. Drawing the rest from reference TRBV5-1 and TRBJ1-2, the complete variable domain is KAGVTQTPRYLIKTRGQQVTLSCSPISGHRSVSWYQQTPGQGLQFLFEYFSETQRNKGNFPGRFSGRQFSNSRSEMNVSTLELGDSALYLCASSRTRTTDYGYTFGSGTRLTVV.

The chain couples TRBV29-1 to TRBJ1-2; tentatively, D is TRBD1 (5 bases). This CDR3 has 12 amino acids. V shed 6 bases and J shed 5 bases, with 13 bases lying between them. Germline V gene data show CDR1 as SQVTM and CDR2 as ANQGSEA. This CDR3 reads CSVLRGPYGYTF. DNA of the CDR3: TGCAGCGTCTTACGGGGACCTTATGGCTACACCTTC.

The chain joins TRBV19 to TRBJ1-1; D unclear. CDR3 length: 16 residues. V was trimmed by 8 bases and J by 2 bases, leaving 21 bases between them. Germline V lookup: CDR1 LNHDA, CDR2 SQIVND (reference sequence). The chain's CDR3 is CASSGLGRSFNTEAFF. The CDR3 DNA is TGTGCCAGTTCTGGGTTGGGCAGGTCATTCAACACTGAAGCTTTCTTT.

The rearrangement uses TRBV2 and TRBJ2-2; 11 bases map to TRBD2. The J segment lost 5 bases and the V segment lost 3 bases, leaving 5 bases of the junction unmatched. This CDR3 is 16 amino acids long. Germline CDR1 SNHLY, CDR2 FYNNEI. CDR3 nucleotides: TGTGCCAGCAGTGAGAGGCTAGCGGGGGGTACCGGGGAGCTGTTTTTT. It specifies CASSERLAGGTGELFF.

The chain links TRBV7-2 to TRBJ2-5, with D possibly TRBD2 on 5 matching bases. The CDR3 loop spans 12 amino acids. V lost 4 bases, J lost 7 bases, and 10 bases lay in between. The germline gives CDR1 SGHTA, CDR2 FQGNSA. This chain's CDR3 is CASSSGLGTQYF. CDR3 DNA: TGTGCCAGCAGCTCAGGACTGGGGACCCAGTACTTC.

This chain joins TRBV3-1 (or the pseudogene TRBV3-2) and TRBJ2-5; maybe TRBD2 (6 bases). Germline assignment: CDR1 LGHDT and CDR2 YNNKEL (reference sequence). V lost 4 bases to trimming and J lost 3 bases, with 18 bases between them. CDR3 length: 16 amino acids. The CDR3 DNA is TGTGCCAGCAGCCCAGATTCTGGGACTCGAGAAGAGACCCAGTACTTC. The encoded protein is CASSPDSGTREETQYF.

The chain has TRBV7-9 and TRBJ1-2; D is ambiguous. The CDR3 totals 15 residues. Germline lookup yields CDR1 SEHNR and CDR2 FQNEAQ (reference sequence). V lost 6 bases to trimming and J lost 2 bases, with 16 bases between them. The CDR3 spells CASRGGGLINYGYTF. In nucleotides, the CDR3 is TGTGCCAGCAGAGGTGGAGGGCTGATAAACTATGGCTACACCTTC.

The CDR3 DNA reads as TGTGCCAGCAGTTTTGGGGGTGCCTATGGCTACACCTTC. Protein: CASSFGGAYGYTF. The genes are TRBV28 and TRBJ1-2; possibly TRBD1 for D (5 bases). V lost 3 bases and J lost 4, with 9 bases in between. Germline CDR1 is MDHEN and CDR2 is SYDVKM. The CDR3 loop spans 13 amino acids.

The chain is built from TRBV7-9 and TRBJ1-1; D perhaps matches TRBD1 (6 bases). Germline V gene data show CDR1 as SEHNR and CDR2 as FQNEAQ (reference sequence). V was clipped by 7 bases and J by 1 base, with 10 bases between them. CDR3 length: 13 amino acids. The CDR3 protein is CASTEQGNTEAFF. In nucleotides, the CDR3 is TGTGCCAGCACCGAACAGGGGAACACTGAAGCTTTCTTT.

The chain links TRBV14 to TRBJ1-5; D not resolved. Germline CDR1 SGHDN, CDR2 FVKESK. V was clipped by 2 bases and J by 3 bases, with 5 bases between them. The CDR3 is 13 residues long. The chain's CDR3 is CASSQWDNQPQHF. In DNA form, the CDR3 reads TGTGCCAGCAGCCAATGGGACAATCAGCCCCAGCATTTT.